This paragraph reports one TCR beta chain. Its antigen remains unidentified. This specimen comes from a study of radiotherapy plus CTLA-4 blockade in lung cancer. Overall study context: 15% to 20% of patients responded objectively, and roughly 34% achieved disease control. Notes on the study in general: Radiotherapy plus ipilimumab was followed by expansion in blood of tumor-derived TCR clones. The best predictor of response was reported to be early blood T cell clone dynamics, with interferon-beta.

Between the trimmed V and J ends, which lost 5 bases and 9 bases, there was a span of 20 bases. From germline, CDR1 is SGHTA and CDR2 FQGNSA. The CDR3 sequence is 15 residues long. Profiling relied on immunoSEQ multiplex PCR, and the TCRdb table lists in-frame clones only, not all of them. Here the sample spans nearly 95,000 clones, roughly 80% being singletons. The input for sequencing was peripheral blood, taken from a patient treated with radiotherapy plus ipilimumab. The chain recombines TRBV7-2 with TRBJ2-4; D is unresolved. The receptor was isolated from a human donor with non-small cell lung cancer that progressed on radiotherapy plus ipilimumab. The CDR3 bases are TGTGCCAGCAGCCTAACCTGGGCCCAACCCAGCATTCAGTACTTC. This translates into CASSLTWAQPSIQYF.